The clone carrying this T cell receptor beta chain was found many times. This specimen comes from a study of T cells in Graves' hyperthyroidism and ophthalmopathy. RNA transcripts gave rise to amplified TCR beta CDR3 regions. A set of HTBI primers served as the primers for a first-round RT-PCR of the TCR CDR3. TCRdb ran MiXCR on the multiplex PCR reads and lists one entry per CDR3 protein. The table shows about 130,000 distinct CDR3 sequences, with around 20% occurring only once. Germline V gene data show CDR1 as DFQATT and CDR2 as SNEGSKA (reference sequence). The CDR3 has 14 residues. V lost 4 bases and J lost 1, with 13 bases in between. Newly diagnosed hyperthyroidism, duration under 2 months, in patients aged 18 to 65. PBMCs were obtained from over 8.5 ml fresh peripheral blood.

The origin of this receptor is a woman between 45 and 65 years old with Graves' hyperthyroidism that later progressed to Graves' ophthalmopathy. The sequenced sample was blood. This chain links TRBV20-1 with TRBJ1-1; D is uncertain. As DNA, the CDR3 is TGCAGTGCTATCAAGGTAACCTCGAACACTGAAGCTTTCTTT. The encoded protein is CSAIKVTSNTEAFF.